This passage covers 14 T cell receptor beta chains from one sample sequenced in a study of post-analysis software for immune sequencing data. Overall study results and limits: Roughly five TRBV segments were more frequent in patients than controls; TRBV5-6, TRBV5-1 and TRBV20-1 belonged to this group.

Unique molecular identifiers were built into the TCR beta cDNA libraries. TCRdb re-called the PCR reads with MiXCR, one entry per CDR3 protein. The sample gives more than 500,000 distinct CDR3 sequences, 34% of which show up once; around 5.9% is in the top ten. Their antigens are not known. Input material: blood. These receptors were obtained from a girl aged 2-17 years with multiple sclerosis.

This chain joins TRBV7-2 and TRBJ2-3; tentative D call: TRBD2 (6 bases). CDR1 and CDR2 (germline): SGHTA, FQGNSA. CDR3 length: 15 amino acids. Trimming left V 5 bases short and J 0 bases short, with 12 bases between. The CDR3 spells CASSMGTYSTDTQYF. As DNA, the CDR3 is TGTGCCAGCAGCATGGGGACTTATAGCACAGATACGCAGTATTTT.

This clonotype was detected ten times or more. The chain carries TRBV7-2 and TRBJ2-3; D may be TRBD1 (6 bases). Germline lookup yields CDR1 SGHTA and CDR2 FQGNSA. V dropped 5 bases and J dropped 5 bases, with 17 bases sitting between them. The CDR3 spans 15 residues. The CDR3 sequence is CASSDGPQGGDTQYF. The DNA of the CDR3 is TGTGCCAGCAGCGACGGACCCCAAGGGGGAGATACGCAGTATTTT.

V is TRBV10-3 and J is TRBJ2-1; 9 bases match TRBD2. Germline CDR1 is ENHRY and CDR2 is SYGVKD. There are 15 residues in the CDR3. With 4 bases clipped from V and 3 bases from J, the junction kept 4 bases outside the gene matches. This chain's CDR3 is CAISGASGIYNEQFF. Here the CDR3 DNA reads TGTGCCATCAGTGGGGCTAGCGGGATCTACAATGAGCAGTTCTTC.

The CDR3 region is CASSRDTESYEQYF. Written as DNA, the CDR3 is TGTGCCAGCAGTCGGGACACGGAGTCCTACGAGCAGTACTTC. The rearrangement uses TRBV12-3 or TRBV12-4 and TRBJ2-7; D possibly corresponds to TRBD1 (6 bases). The CDR3 has 14 residues. V lost 5 bases and J 1 base, leaving 12 bases between the germline ends.

This clonotype was observed a few times. V gene TRBV19 combines with J gene TRBJ1-1; no clear D. The length of the CDR3 is 13 residues. The V gene's germline CDR1 is LNHDA and CDR2 SQIVND (reference sequence). V was clipped by 3 bases and J by 0 bases, with 5 bases between them. CDR3: CASSIQVNTEAFF. The CDR3 DNA is TGTGCCAGTAGTATTCAGGTGAACACTGAAGCTTTCTTT.

The genes are TRBV29-1 and TRBJ1-2, with D possibly being TRBD1 (6 bases). The germline V gene encodes CDR1 SQVTM and CDR2 ANQGSEA. The CDR3 has 13 amino acids. The CDR3 region is CNVAGTLNYGYTF. The CDR3 DNA reads as TGCAACGTCGCCGGGACACTTAACTATGGCTACACCTTC.

There are a few counts of this clonotype. This sequence joins TRBV5-6 and TRBJ2-1; TRBD2 matches 11 bases. Germline values: CDR1 SGHDT, CDR2 YYEEEE. The V gene end was trimmed by 3 bases and the J gene end by 0 bases; junction bases not matched to a gene: 8. This CDR3 is 18 amino acids long. The CDR3 loop is CASSWASGGPSSYNEQFF. CDR3 bases: TGTGCCAGCAGCTGGGCTAGCGGGGGGCCGAGCTCCTACAATGAGCAGTTCTTC. Complete variable domain (other parts from reference TRBV5-6 and TRBJ2-1): DAGVTQSPTHLIKTRGQQVTLRCSPKSGHDTVSWYQQALGQGPQFIFQYYEEEERQRGNFPDRFSGHQFPNYSSELNVNALLLGDSALYLCASSWASGGPSSYNEQFFGPGTRLTVL.

This clonotype has just a few counts. This chain joins TRBV28 and TRBJ2-1; a weak D match, TRBD1 (6 bases). Trimming cost V 4 bases and J 8 bases, with 24 bases left between them. This CDR3 has 17 residues. CDR1 and CDR2 from the germline V gene are MDHEN and SYDVKM. This chain's CDR3 is CASSSPRTALVWDEQFF. The DNA for the CDR3 is TGTGCCAGCAGTTCACCTAGGACAGCCCTCGTTTGGGATGAGCAGTTCTTC. Variable domain in full (rest from reference TRBV28 and TRBJ2-1): DVKVTQSSRYLVKRTGEKVFLECVQDMDHENMFWYRQDPGLGLRLIYFSYDVKMKEKGDIPEGYSVSREKKERFSLILESASTNQTSMYLCASSSPRTALVWDEQFFGPGTRLTVL.

This clonotype appeared a single time. The gene calls are TRBV24-1 and TRBJ1-1, with TRBD1 matching over 9 bases. The trim removed 4 bases at V and 1 base at J, leaving 9 bases unmatched. From germline, CDR1 is KGHDR and CDR2 SFDVKD. This CDR3 comprises 17 residues. CDR3 residues: CATSDAGTGTRNTEAFF. The CDR3 DNA is TGTGCCACCAGTGACGCCGGGACAGGGACGCGGAACACTGAAGCTTTCTTT.

The chain has TRBV5-6 and TRBJ2-1, with D perhaps TRBD2 (6 bases). This CDR3 is built from 13 residues. Trimming took off 5 bases at V and 12 bases at J, with 18 bases between the two ends. Germline assignment: CDR1 SGHDT and CDR2 YYEEEE. The CDR3 DNA reads TGTGCCAGCAGTTCGGATGCGCGGAGGGGGCAGTTCTTC. Its protein product is CASSSDARRGQFF.

The genes are TRBV20-1 and TRBJ2-3; tentatively, D is TRBD1 (6 bases). V gave up 3 bases and J gave up 0 bases, with 13 bases separating them. Germline values: CDR1 DFQATT, CDR2 SNEGSKA (reference sequence). This CDR3 contains 15 residues. CDR3 protein: CSARQGTTSTDTQYF. For the CDR3, the DNA is TGCAGTGCTAGGCAGGGGACGACTAGCACAGATACGCAGTATTTT.

The CDR3: CSARDSGQGGRGYTF. The CDR3 DNA reads as TGCAGTGCTAGGGATTCTGGACAGGGGGGTCGTGGCTACACCTTC. The chain uses TRBV20-1 and TRBJ1-2; 10 bases fit TRBD1. The ends lost 3 bases at V and 7 bases at J; junction bases unmatched: 11. The germline V gene encodes CDR1 DFQATT and CDR2 SNEGSKA (reference sequence). This CDR3 spans 15 amino acids.

This sequence joins TRBV2 and TRBJ1-2, with a tentative D call TRBD1 (5 bases). CDR3 length equals 14 residues. From germline, CDR1 is SNHLY and CDR2 FYNNEI. V was pared by 6 bases and J by 6 bases, with 17 bases between. The DNA for the CDR3 is TGTGCCAGCAGCCCAGGGCTAGGGGACGATGGCTACACCTTC. The encoded protein is CASSPGLGDDGYTF.

This clonotype was observed a few times. The chain links TRBV10-3 to TRBJ2-3; D is tentatively TRBD1 or TRBD2 (7 bases each). Germline V lookup: CDR1 ENHRY, CDR2 SYGVKD. V was shortened by 7 bases and J by 6 bases, with 11 bases between the two germline ends. The CDR3 is 12 residues long. CDR3 amino acids: CAITGGDDTQYF. Here the CDR3 DNA reads TGTGCCATCACAGGGGGGGATGATACGCAGTATTTT.